This TCR beta chain was documented in a study of beta chain features in type 1 diabetes. V lost 2 bases and J lost 0, with 9 bases in between. Germline CDR1 and CDR2: SGHRS and YFSETQ. The CDR3 runs to 15 residues. As concerns this clone: Its antigen is currently unknown.

Overall study findings and caveats: Reduced insertions and increased deletions marked VDJ junctions in type 1 diabetes patients. It was among patients, rather than healthy donors, that naive, central memory and Treg TCRB repertoires appeared more similar.

Expressed TCRB transcripts were sequenced, since all the RNA that had been isolated was reverse transcribed. Measured with immunoSEQ multiplex PCR; TCRdb has only the in-frame clones, and not every one. The table includes approximately 340,000 clones, roughly 15% detected once. This rearrangement joins TRBV5-1 to TRBJ2-1; D remains ambiguous. The specimen was naive CD4+ T cells from blood. This receptor was obtained from a woman aged 18-29 years in good health. CDR3 sequence: CASSLIPSSYNEQFF. CDR3 DNA sequence: TGCGCCAGCAGCTTAATCCCGAGCTCCTACAATGAGCAGTTCTTC.